The rows below give T cell receptor beta chains drawn from one sample of a study of long-term antiretroviral therapy in people with HIV. Generated by immunoSEQ multiplex PCR, the TCRdb table keeps only in-frame clones and is missing some. The sample records under 30,000 clones, about 85% being singletons. The sequencing used unsorted PBMCs, collected around 5 years before starting antiretroviral therapy. Every receptor here comes from a middle-aged man with HIV. Both conserved end residues are part of each CDR3. A D gene is named only where the DNA matches it firmly. Expanded clones get a size class; other rows say once, few or many, or leave the size out.

J: TRBJ2-5; D: .; V: TRBV7-3; size: .; length: 14; DNA: TGTGCCAGCAGCTTAGGGTCACCTCAAGAGACCCAGTACTTC; CDR3: CASSLGSPQETQYF
J: TRBJ1-4; D: TRBD1; V: TRBV10-2; size: medium-sized; length: 15; DNA: TGCGCCAGCCGGGACAGGGAAGGGGGGAATGAAAAACTGTTTTTT; CDR3: CASRDREGGNEKLFF
J: TRBJ1-1; D: .; V: TRBV7-9; size: .; length: 14; DNA: TGTGCCAGCAGCTCCCGGTCCTTGGAGACTGAAGCTTTCTTT; CDR3: CASSSRSLETEAFF
J: TRBJ2-4; D: .; V: TRBV9; size: once; length: 14; DNA: TGTGCCAGCAGCTCGGGACTCGGCAAAAACATTCAGTACTTC; CDR3: CASSSGLGKNIQYF
J: TRBJ1-6; D: .; V: TRBV19; size: .; length: 16; DNA: TGTGCCAGTAGTATAGAGGGACACAGCTATAATTCACCCCTCCACTTT; CDR3: CASSIEGHSYNSPLHF
J: TRBJ2-3; D: .; V: TRBV11-2; size: .; length: 15; DNA: TGTGCCAGCAGCTTCATGGCTAGCGACACAGATACGCAGTATTTT; CDR3: CASSFMASDTDTQYF
J: TRBJ2-7; D: .; V: TRBV5-1; size: .; length: 12; DNA: TGCGCCAGCAGCTCCCAGGGATCCGAGCAGTACTTC; CDR3: CASSSQGSEQYF
J: TRBJ2-7; D: TRBD2; V: TRBV7-8; size: large; length: 15; DNA: TGTGCCAGCAGCTTAAGGGAGGGCTCCCGTGTCGAGCAGTACTTC; CDR3: CASSLREGSRVEQYF
J: TRBJ2-1; D: .; V: TRBV6-6; size: .; length: 12; DNA: TGTGCCAGCAGGCTCCGGGCCACCGAGCAGTTCTTC; CDR3: CASRLRATEQFF
J: TRBJ1-5; D: .; V: TRBV28; size: once; length: 13; DNA: TGTGCCAGCAGTTTAGGGGTATATCAGCCCCAGCATTTT; CDR3: CASSLGVYQPQHF
J: TRBJ2-4; D: .; V: TRBV14; size: .; length: 13; DNA: TGTGCCAGCAGCCAAGATTTTCGAGGGATACAGTACTTC; CDR3: CASSQDFRGIQYF
J: TRBJ1-3; D: TRBD1; V: TRBV30; size: .; length: 15; DNA: TGTGCCTGGAGTTCCGGACAGGGACGTGGAAACACCATATATTTT; CDR3: CAWSSGQGRGNTIYF
J: TRBJ1-5; D: TRBD1; V: TRBV6-1; size: .; length: 15; DNA: TGTGCCAGCAGTGAAATTTACAGGGGATTTCAGCCCCAGCATTTT; CDR3: CASSEIYRGFQPQHF
J: TRBJ2-7; D: .; V: TRBV6-1; size: .; length: 15; DNA: TGTGCCAGCAGTGAATCCCGCACCGTCTCCTACGAGCAGTACTTC; CDR3: CASSESRTVSYEQYF
J: TRBJ2-7; D: .; V: TRBV29-1; size: .; length: 14; DNA: TGCAGCGTTAGTAGCGGACAGATCGCTTACGAGCAGTACTTC; CDR3: CSVSSGQIAYEQYF
J: TRBJ2-5; D: TRBD2; V: TRBV5-4; size: .; length: 16; DNA: TGTGCCAGCAGCTTCACTAGCGGGGGGGCACAAGAGACCCAGTACTTC; CDR3: CASSFTSGGAQETQYF
J: TRBJ2-7; D: .; V: TRBV5-1; size: .; length: 15; DNA: TGCGCCAGCAGCTTGGTATTGGGGAGCTCCTACGAGCAGTACTTC; CDR3: CASSLVLGSSYEQYF
J: TRBJ2-3; D: .; V: TRBV6-6; size: .; length: 16; DNA: TGTGCCAGCAGTTACTCGAGGCCCAGGGGAACAGATACGCAGTATTTT; CDR3: CASSYSRPRGTDTQYF
J: TRBJ1-6; D: .; V: TRBV18; size: .; length: 15; DNA: TGTGCCACTCATCCGGACAGAAACAATAATTCACCCCTCCACTTT; CDR3: CATHPDRNNNSPLHF
J: TRBJ2-5; D: TRBD2; V: TRBV18; size: .; length: 16; DNA: TGTGCCAGCTCATTGGGACTAGCGGGCACGGGAGAGACCCAGTACTTC; CDR3: CASSLGLAGTGETQYF
J: TRBJ2-7; D: .; V: TRBV19; size: .; length: 14; DNA: TGTGCCAGTAGTATGTTGGTGACCTCCTACGAGCAGTACTTC; CDR3: CASSMLVTSYEQYF
J: TRBJ2-5; D: .; V: TRBV10-1; size: .; length: 15; DNA: TGCGCCAGCAGTGAAGAGCCCGGGGCGGCAGGGACCCAGTACTTC; CDR3: CASSEEPGAAGTQYF
J: TRBJ2-2; D: TRBD1; V: TRBV18; size: .; length: 19; DNA: TGTGCCAGCTCACCACTTTCAGTGTGGGGACAGGGGAGCACCGGGGAGCTGTTTTTT; CDR3: CASSPLSVWGQGSTGELFF
J: TRBJ2-2; D: .; V: TRBV7-9; size: .; length: 16; DNA: TGTGCCAGCAGGCCCTTATCCGGATTGAACACCGGGGAGCTGTTTTTT; CDR3: CASRPLSGLNTGELFF
J: TRBJ1-1; D: .; V: TRBV13; size: .; length: 13; DNA: TGTGCCAGCAGTTTACGGGGGAACACTGAAGCTTTCTTT; CDR3: CASSLRGNTEAFF
J: TRBJ1-2; D: .; V: TRBV6-6; size: .; length: 14; DNA: TGTGCCAGCAGTTATGGGGGTTCGGCCTATGGCTACACCTTC; CDR3: CASSYGGSAYGYTF
J: TRBJ1-2; D: TRBD1; V: TRBV18; size: .; length: 15; DNA: TGTGCCAGCTCACCAGAGGGACAGGCTAACTATGGCTACACCTTC; CDR3: CASSPEGQANYGYTF
J: TRBJ2-5; D: .; V: TRBV7-3; size: .; length: 14; DNA: TGTGCCAGCAGCCAGTTTTACGGGGTTGAGACCCAGTACTTC; CDR3: CASSQFYGVETQYF
J: TRBJ1-2; D: .; V: TRBV14; size: once; length: 17; DNA: TGTGCCAGCAGCCAAGATCGGACAGAGGGTTGGTACTATGGCTACACCTTC; CDR3: CASSQDRTEGWYYGYTF
J: TRBJ2-1; D: TRBD2; V: TRBV7-3; size: .; length: 18; DNA: TGTGCCAGCAGCCCCAATCCCCCCCGTAGCGGGAGTTACAATGAGCAGTTCTTC; CDR3: CASSPNPPRSGSYNEQFF
J: TRBJ2-7; D: TRBD2; V: TRBV9; size: .; length: 16; DNA: TGTGCCAGCAGCCCCTCGGGGGGGGGCTACTCCTACGAGCAGTACTTC; CDR3: CASSPSGGGYSYEQYF
J: TRBJ1-5; D: .; V: TRBV28; size: .; length: 12; DNA: TGTGCCAGCATCGGGAGGTATCAGCCCCAGCATTTT; CDR3: CASIGRYQPQHF
J: TRBJ2-7; D: .; V: TRBV19; size: few; length: 13; DNA: TGTGCCAGCGGGGCGGCAGGGAGCTACGAGCAGTACTTC; CDR3: CASGAAGSYEQYF